This T cell receptor (beta chain) was recorded in a study of EBV T-cell therapy then PD-1 blockade in nasopharyngeal carcinoma. Treatment reported: AdE1-LMPpoly-expanded autologous EBV-specific T-cell therapy followed by anti-PD-1 nivolumab. TCRdb keeps only in-frame clones here, not all; method: immunoSEQ multiplex PCR. The sample holds 11,000 to 15,000 clones, 80% to 85% seen once. With respect to this clone: Its antigen is unknown.

Trimming removed 5 bases from V and 2 bases from J, with 6 bases in between. Germline CDR1 reads PRHDT; CDR2 reads FYEKMQ (reference sequence). The CDR3 has 12 amino acids. The rearrangement links TRBV13 to TRBJ2-5; D perhaps matches TRBD2 (5 bases). Sequenced here: CD8+ T cells from blood, sampled around day 100 from a patient whose treatment included autologous EBV-specific T cells and nivolumab. The TCR was taken from a middle-aged man with nasopharyngeal carcinoma. This CDR3 is CASSRGQETQYF. The CDR3 DNA reads as TGTGCCAGCAGCCGGGGTCAAGAGACCCAGTACTTC.